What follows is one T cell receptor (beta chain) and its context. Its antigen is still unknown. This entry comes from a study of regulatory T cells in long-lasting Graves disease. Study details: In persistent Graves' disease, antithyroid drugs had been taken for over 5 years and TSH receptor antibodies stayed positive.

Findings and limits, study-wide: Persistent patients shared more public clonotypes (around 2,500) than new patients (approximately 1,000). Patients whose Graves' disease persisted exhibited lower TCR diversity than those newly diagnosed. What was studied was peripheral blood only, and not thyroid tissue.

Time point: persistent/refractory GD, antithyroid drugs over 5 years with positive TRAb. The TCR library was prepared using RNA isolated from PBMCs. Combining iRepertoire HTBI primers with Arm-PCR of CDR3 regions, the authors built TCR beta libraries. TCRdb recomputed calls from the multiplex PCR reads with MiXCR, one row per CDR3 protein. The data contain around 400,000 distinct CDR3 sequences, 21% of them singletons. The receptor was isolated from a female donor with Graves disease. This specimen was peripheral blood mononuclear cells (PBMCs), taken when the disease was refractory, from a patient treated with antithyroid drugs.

The CDR3 here is CSVNKANTEAFF. CDR3 coding DNA: TGCAGCGTTAATAAGGCCAACACTGAAGCTTTCTTT. The rearrangement uses TRBV29-1 and TRBJ1-1; no clear D. This CDR3 is built from 12 residues. Per the germline V gene, CDR1 is SQVTM and CDR2 is ANQGSEA. V lost 5 bases, J lost 2 bases, and 9 bases lay in between.